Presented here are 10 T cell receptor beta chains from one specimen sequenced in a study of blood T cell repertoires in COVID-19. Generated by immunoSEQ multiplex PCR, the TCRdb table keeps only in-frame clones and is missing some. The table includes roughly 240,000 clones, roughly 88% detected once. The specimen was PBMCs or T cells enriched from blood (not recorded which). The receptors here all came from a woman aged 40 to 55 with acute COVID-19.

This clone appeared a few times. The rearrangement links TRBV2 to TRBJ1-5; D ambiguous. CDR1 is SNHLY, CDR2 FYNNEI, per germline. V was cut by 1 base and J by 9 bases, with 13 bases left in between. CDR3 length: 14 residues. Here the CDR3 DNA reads TGTGCCAGCAGTGAAGTTGCGGCCAATGGGCCCCAGCATTTT. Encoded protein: CASSEVAANGPQHF.

Here the CDR3 DNA reads TGTGCCAGCTCTCGAGACGGGACAGGGGCCGGTCAGCCCCAGCATTTT. It translates to CASSRDGTGAGQPQHF. This chain links TRBV18 with TRBJ1-5; 10 bases align to TRBD1. V lost 6 bases and J lost 6; bases outside the gene matches: 11. Germline CDR1 reads KGHSH; CDR2 reads LQKENI. The CDR3 is 16 residues long. Filled out from reference TRBV18 and TRBJ1-5, the complete variable domain reads NAGVMQNPRHLVRRRGQEARLRCSPMKGHSHVYWYRQLPEEGLKFMVYLQKENIIDESGMPKERFSAEFPKEGPSILRIQQVVRGDSAAYFCASSRDGTGAGQPQHFGDGTRLSIL.

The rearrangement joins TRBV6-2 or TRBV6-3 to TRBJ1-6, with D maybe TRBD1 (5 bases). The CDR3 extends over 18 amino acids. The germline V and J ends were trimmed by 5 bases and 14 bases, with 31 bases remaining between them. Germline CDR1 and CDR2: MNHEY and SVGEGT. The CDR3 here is CASSISLLRGTQTSSLHF. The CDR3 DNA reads TGTGCCAGCAGTATTTCCCTCCTCCGGGGGACCCAAACGTCATCCCTCCACTTT.

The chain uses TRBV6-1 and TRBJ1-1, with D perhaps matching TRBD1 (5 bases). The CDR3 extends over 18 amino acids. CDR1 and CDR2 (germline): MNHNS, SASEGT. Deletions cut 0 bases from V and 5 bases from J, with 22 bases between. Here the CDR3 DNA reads TGTGCCAGCAGTGAAGCGGGGGGTGGGGCCCAGGGCCTTACTGAAGCTTTCTTT. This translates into CASSEAGGGAQGLTEAFF.

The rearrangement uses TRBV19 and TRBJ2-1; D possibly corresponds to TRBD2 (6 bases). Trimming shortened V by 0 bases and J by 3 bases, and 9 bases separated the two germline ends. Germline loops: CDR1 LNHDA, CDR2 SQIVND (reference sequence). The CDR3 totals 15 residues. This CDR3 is CASSIDLALYNEQFF. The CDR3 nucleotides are TGTGCCAGTAGTATAGACCTAGCGCTCTACAATGAGCAGTTCTTC.

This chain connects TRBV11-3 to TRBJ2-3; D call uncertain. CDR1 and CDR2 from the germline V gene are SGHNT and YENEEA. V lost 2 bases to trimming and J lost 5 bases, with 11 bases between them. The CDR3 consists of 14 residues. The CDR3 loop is CASSLNHREDTQYF. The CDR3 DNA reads TGTGCCAGCAGCTTAAATCATCGCGAAGATACGCAGTATTTT.

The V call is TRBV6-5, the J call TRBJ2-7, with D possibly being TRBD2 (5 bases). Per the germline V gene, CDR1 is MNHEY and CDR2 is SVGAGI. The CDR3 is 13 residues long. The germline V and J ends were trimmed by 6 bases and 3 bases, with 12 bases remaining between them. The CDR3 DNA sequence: TGTGCCAGCAGGTCTTCGGGATACTACGAGCAGTACTTC. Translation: CASRSSGYYEQYF.

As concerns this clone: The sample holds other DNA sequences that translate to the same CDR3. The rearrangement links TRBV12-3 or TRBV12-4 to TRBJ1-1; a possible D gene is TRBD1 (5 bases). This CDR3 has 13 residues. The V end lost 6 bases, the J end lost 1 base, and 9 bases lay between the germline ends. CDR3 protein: CASSLQGNTEAFF. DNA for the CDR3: TGTGCCAGCAGCCTCCAGGGGAACACTGAAGCTTTCTTT.

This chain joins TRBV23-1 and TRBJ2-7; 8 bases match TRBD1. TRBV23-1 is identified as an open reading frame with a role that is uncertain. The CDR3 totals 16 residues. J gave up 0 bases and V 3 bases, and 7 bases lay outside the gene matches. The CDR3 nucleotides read TGCGCCAGCAGTCAGCAGGGGACAGGACGCTCCTACGAGCAGTACGTC. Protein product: CASSQQGTGRSYEQYV.

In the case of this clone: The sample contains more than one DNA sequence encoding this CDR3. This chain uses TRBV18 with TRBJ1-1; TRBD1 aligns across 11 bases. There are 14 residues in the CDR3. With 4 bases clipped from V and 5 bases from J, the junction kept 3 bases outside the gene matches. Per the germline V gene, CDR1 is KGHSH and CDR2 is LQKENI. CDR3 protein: CASSLGTGGTEAFF. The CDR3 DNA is TGTGCCAGCTCACTCGGGACAGGGGGAACTGAAGCTTTCTTT.